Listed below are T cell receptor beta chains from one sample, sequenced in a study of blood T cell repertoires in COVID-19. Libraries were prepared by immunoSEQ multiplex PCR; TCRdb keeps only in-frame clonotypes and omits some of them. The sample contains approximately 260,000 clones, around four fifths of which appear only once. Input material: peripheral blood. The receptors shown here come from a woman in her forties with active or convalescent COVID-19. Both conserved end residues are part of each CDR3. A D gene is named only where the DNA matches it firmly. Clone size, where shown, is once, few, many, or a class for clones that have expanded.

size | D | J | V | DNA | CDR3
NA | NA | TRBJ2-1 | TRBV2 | TGTGCCAGCGCTAAGGGCGGGGGCGCCTACAATGAGCAGTTCTTC | CASAKGGGAYNEQFF
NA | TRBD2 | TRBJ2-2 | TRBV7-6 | TGTGCCAGCAGCTTGGAAGCGGGGGGGCGGACCGGGGAGCTGTTTTTT | CASSLEAGGRTGELFF
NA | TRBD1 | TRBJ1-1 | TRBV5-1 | TGCGCCAGCAGCTTTAACAGGGGGCGGACTGAAGCTTTCTTT | CASSFNRGRTEAFF
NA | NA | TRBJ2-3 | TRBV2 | TGTGCCAGCAGTAGTGGCGCCGGGATAGGCACAGATACGCAGTATTTT | CASSSGAGIGTDTQYF
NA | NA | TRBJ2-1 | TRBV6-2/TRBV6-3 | TGTGCCAGCAGGCCTACTAGCCTGAGTTACAATGAGCAGTTCTTC | CASRPTSLSYNEQFF
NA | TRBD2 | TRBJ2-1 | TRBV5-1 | TGCGCCAGCAGCAGGGCGGGGGTAGCCTACAATGAGCAGTTCTTC | CASSRAGVAYNEQFF
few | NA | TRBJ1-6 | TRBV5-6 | TGTGCCAGCAGCTTCGAACAGGGTGTTTCACCCCTCCACTTT | CASSFEQGVSPLHF
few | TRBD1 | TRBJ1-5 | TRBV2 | TGTGCCAGCAGTGATAAGGGGGCGCGAGGCAATCAGCCCCAGCATTTT | CASSDKGARGNQPQHF
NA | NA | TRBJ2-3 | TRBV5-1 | TGCGCCAGCAGCTCGACAGGGCGGGACACAGATACGCAGTATTTT | CASSSTGRDTDTQYF
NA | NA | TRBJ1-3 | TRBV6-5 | TGTGCCAGCACCGAAAGCGGGGGTCGAGGAAACACCATATATTTT | CASTESGGRGNTIYF
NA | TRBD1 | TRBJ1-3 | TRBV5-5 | TGTGCCAGCAGCCGGGACAGTCTCTCTGGAAACACCATATATTTT | CASSRDSLSGNTIYF